This T cell receptor (beta chain) emerged from a study of blood T cell repertoires in COVID-19 (dated by TCRdb to about 2020). Looking at the study overall: Collaborator samples came from the United States, Italy and Spain and covered acute and convalescent phases of COVID-19. Samples came from the ongoing ImmuneRACE study (first 160 participants) plus 1,254 subjects from 6 global collaborators. The repertoires were released in a freely available public database intended as a resource for research on the immune response to SARS-CoV-2. Subjects who had been exposed to COVID-19, were actively infected with it, or had recovered from it provided the deeply sampled blood TCRbeta repertoires that made up the dataset. The material from the prospective study consisted of cDNA or gDNA derived from T cells, B-cell-depleted T cells, or PBMCs. HLA class I and class II types, where available, came from metadata supplied by the sample provider rather than from assay-based typing. The sample metadata nearly always contained a de-identified subject ID, COVID-19 status, age in years and sex.

The germline V gene specifies SGHAT as CDR1 and FQNNGV as CDR2. Including cysteine and phenylalanine, the CDR3 has 16 amino acids. Only CDR3 DNA is held: 48 bases, read in frame from base 1. V is reduced by 1 base and J by 1 base, leaving a spacing of 8 bases between them. TCRbeta CDR3 regions were amplified from genomic DNA using the immunoSEQ Assay, a bias-controlled multiplex PCR. In the source study's methods: The number of nucleated cells in each sample was estimated from the amplification of reference gene primers within the assay. To quantify the absolute abundance of each unique TCRbeta CDR3 rearrangement, sequence reads were collapsed and filtered. For each sample, productive Simpson clonality was calculated as the square root of Simpson's diversity index over productive rearrangements. TCRdb mirrors the immuneACCESS table, restricted to in-frame sequences. Some clones are absent from its copies; in checked studies, under half trace to an unresolved V gene, and the reason for the others is unknown. V and J calls and clone size are given by that table; D and trimming were obtained from the DNA. This sample has more than 250,000 clones in its table, and just under 90% of those were observed once. Approximately 6% of the sample belongs to the ten largest clones.

The paper as a whole reports these results and caveats: The quantity of clinical and demographic metadata differed by source and by participant and was supplied without curation.

Concerning this clone itself: It lacks a known antigen. Per-base quality was not reported, and no clone a single base away is much larger than it.

In Seattle, one collaborating source enrolled patients while the infection was active and tracked those patients longitudinally over the course of disease. Each collaborating institution followed its own protocols to collect whole blood in K2EDTA tubes. For TCRbeta analysis, collaborator samples were shipped as frozen whole blood, as isolated PBMCs, or as DNA extracted from either sample type. Sequencing used peripheral blood. Rearrangement joined TRBV11-2 to TRBJ1-6; the D gene remains uncertain. The sequence came from a woman aged 45-65 years with COVID-19, enrolled during active disease. CDR3 sequence: CASSLARRSYNSPLHF. The DNA sequence reads TGTGCCAGCAGCTTAGCCCGGAGATCCTATAATTCACCCCTCCACTTT. The variable domain in full, with residues beyond the CDR3 obtained from the reference TRBV11-2 and TRBJ1-6 genes, is EAGVAQSPRYKIIEKRQSVAFWCNPISGHATLYWYQQILGQGPKLLIQFQNNGVVDDSQLPKDRFSAERLKGVDSTLKIQPAKLEDSAVYLCASSLARRSYNSPLHFGNGTRLTVT.